The rows below give T cell receptor beta chains drawn from one sample of a study of blood T cell repertoires in COVID-19. Libraries were prepared by immunoSEQ multiplex PCR; TCRdb keeps only in-frame clonotypes and omits some of them. The table records 85,000 or so clones, about nine tenths of them present only once. Material for sequencing was peripheral blood. The receptors were gathered from a man in his fifties or sixties with active or convalescent COVID-19. Both conserved end residues are part of each CDR3. Fields, in order: J gene, V gene, clone size, D gene, CDR3 DNA, CDR3 protein. A D gene is named only where the DNA matches it firmly. A clone size is listed for some rows: how often the clone was seen (once, few, many), or a class if it is expanded.

j_call: TRBJ2-7; v_call: TRBV30; clone_size: -; d_call: -; cdr3_nt: TGTGCCTGGAGTCCTCAAGTTCTGGTTAGTTACGAGCAGTACTTC; cdr3_aa: CAWSPQVLVSYEQYF
j_call: TRBJ1-1; v_call: TRBV7-2; clone_size: -; d_call: TRBD1; cdr3_nt: TGTGCCAGCAGCGGAGTCCCGACAGGGGAAGCTTTCTTT; cdr3_aa: CASSGVPTGEAFF
j_call: TRBJ1-5; v_call: TRBV19; clone_size: -; d_call: TRBD1; cdr3_nt: TGTGCCAGTGGGGACAGGGGATACCAGCCCCAGCATTTT; cdr3_aa: CASGDRGYQPQHF
j_call: TRBJ2-5; v_call: TRBV30; clone_size: -; d_call: -; cdr3_nt: TGTGCCTGGAATAGACAGCAAGAGACCCAGTACTTC; cdr3_aa: CAWNRQQETQYF
j_call: TRBJ2-6; v_call: TRBV7-2; clone_size: -; d_call: -; cdr3_nt: TGTGCCAGCAGCGCCTCGACAGGTTCTGGGGCCAACGTCCTGACTTTC; cdr3_aa: CASSASTGSGANVLTF
j_call: TRBJ2-1; v_call: TRBV3-1/TRBV3-2; clone_size: once; d_call: -; cdr3_nt: TGTGCCAGCAGCCAACTAGCCGATGAGCAGTTCTTC; cdr3_aa: CASSQLADEQFF
j_call: TRBJ2-7; v_call: TRBV3-1/TRBV3-2; clone_size: -; d_call: -; cdr3_nt: TGTGCCAGCAGCCAAACTGTTTACGAGCAGTACTTC; cdr3_aa: CASSQTVYEQYF
j_call: TRBJ1-5; v_call: TRBV28; clone_size: -; d_call: TRBD1; cdr3_nt: TGTGCCAGCAGTTTGTGGGACAGGGGGCTCCATAGCAATCAGCCCCAGCATTTT; cdr3_aa: CASSLWDRGLHSNQPQHF
j_call: TRBJ1-6; v_call: TRBV5-1; clone_size: -; d_call: TRBD1; cdr3_nt: TGCGCCAGCAGCTTGGGGGACAGGTACCATTCACCCCTCCACTTT; cdr3_aa: CASSLGDRYHSPLHF
j_call: TRBJ2-1; v_call: TRBV5-4; clone_size: few; d_call: TRBD2; cdr3_nt: TGTGCCAGCAGCTTGGCCCTAGCGGGAGGGGATGAGCAGTTCTTC; cdr3_aa: CASSLALAGGDEQFF
j_call: TRBJ2-3; v_call: TRBV24-1; clone_size: once; d_call: -; cdr3_nt: TGTGCCACCCAGTCCCGGGATTGGGCAGATACGCAGTATTTT; cdr3_aa: CATQSRDWADTQYF
j_call: TRBJ1-1; v_call: TRBV29-1; clone_size: -; d_call: -; cdr3_nt: TGCAGCGTTGAAGTGCAGGGTGGTAATGAAGCTTTCTTT; cdr3_aa: CSVEVQGGNEAFF
j_call: TRBJ1-1; v_call: TRBV21-1; clone_size: few; d_call: -; cdr3_nt: TGTGCCAGCAGCGAAAAGAAAGGGGGGGCCGGGACGGTGAACACTGAAGCTTTCTTT; cdr3_aa: CASSEKKGGAGTVNTEAFF
j_call: TRBJ1-3; v_call: TRBV6-5; clone_size: -; d_call: TRBD1; cdr3_nt: TGTGCCAGCAGCGACGGGACAGGGAGTGGAAACACCATATATTTT; cdr3_aa: CASSDGTGSGNTIYF
j_call: TRBJ2-3; v_call: TRBV4-1; clone_size: -; d_call: TRBD2; cdr3_nt: TGCGCCAGCAGCCAAGAGGAGGGGACTATCTCTAGCACAGATACGCAGTATTTT; cdr3_aa: CASSQEEGTISSTDTQYF
j_call: TRBJ1-5; v_call: TRBV7-9; clone_size: -; d_call: -; cdr3_nt: TGTGCCAGCAGCTTAGAGGAGAATCAGCCCCAGCATTTT; cdr3_aa: CASSLEENQPQHF
j_call: TRBJ1-5; v_call: TRBV28; clone_size: once; d_call: -; cdr3_nt: TGTGCCAGCAGCTTCTTGAATCAGCCCCAGCATTTT; cdr3_aa: CASSFLNQPQHF
j_call: TRBJ1-5; v_call: TRBV30; clone_size: -; d_call: TRBD1; cdr3_nt: TGTGCCTGGAGCGGACAGGGCAATCAGCCCCAGCATTTT; cdr3_aa: CAWSGQGNQPQHF
j_call: TRBJ2-7; v_call: TRBV4-1; clone_size: -; d_call: TRBD1; cdr3_nt: TGCGCCAGCAGCCTTCGGACAGGGAACAACGAGCAGTACTTC; cdr3_aa: CASSLRTGNNEQYF
j_call: TRBJ2-5; v_call: TRBV3-1/TRBV3-2; clone_size: few; d_call: TRBD2; cdr3_nt: TGTGCCAGCGTAACTAGCGGGGGAGCCGGGGCTACGACCCAGTACTTC; cdr3_aa: CASVTSGGAGATTQYF
j_call: TRBJ1-5; v_call: TRBV6-1; clone_size: -; d_call: TRBD1; cdr3_nt: TGTGCCAGCAGTGAAGGGACAGGGAGGTCCCTTAATCAGCCCCAGCATTTT; cdr3_aa: CASSEGTGRSLNQPQHF
j_call: TRBJ1-2; v_call: TRBV4-3; clone_size: -; d_call: -; cdr3_nt: TGCGCCAGCAGCCACGTAAGTTCTCAGGACTACACCTTC; cdr3_aa: CASSHVSSQDYTF
j_call: TRBJ1-1; v_call: TRBV7-9; clone_size: -; d_call: -; cdr3_nt: TGTGCCAGCAGCTTACTAGGCACTGAAGCTTTCTTT; cdr3_aa: CASSLLGTEAFF
j_call: TRBJ1-5; v_call: TRBV2; clone_size: once; d_call: -; cdr3_nt: TGTGCCAGCTCCCTAGACAGATATAGTCAGCCCCAGCATTTT; cdr3_aa: CASSLDRYSQPQHF
j_call: TRBJ1-6; v_call: TRBV30; clone_size: -; d_call: -; cdr3_nt: TGTGCCTGGAAATATGGGGCGAGCTCCTATAATTCACCCCTCCACTTT; cdr3_aa: CAWKYGASSYNSPLHF
j_call: TRBJ2-7; v_call: TRBV6-5; clone_size: -; d_call: -; cdr3_nt: TGTGCCAGCAGTTATAAATACGAGCAGTACTTC; cdr3_aa: CASSYKYEQYF
j_call: TRBJ2-1; v_call: TRBV5-1; clone_size: -; d_call: TRBD1; cdr3_nt: TGCGCCAGCAGCCCGGGGGACAGGGGGAATTACAATGAGCAGTTCTTC; cdr3_aa: CASSPGDRGNYNEQFF
j_call: TRBJ2-7; v_call: TRBV2; clone_size: -; d_call: TRBD2; cdr3_nt: TGTGCCAGCAGGCCCGACGTTGCGGGAGGAACTACCGGCGAGCAGTACTTC; cdr3_aa: CASRPDVAGGTTGEQYF
j_call: TRBJ2-3; v_call: TRBV7-9; clone_size: -; d_call: TRBD2; cdr3_nt: TGTGCCAGCAGCTTATCTGGGACTAGCGCAGATACGCAGTATTTT; cdr3_aa: CASSLSGTSADTQYF
j_call: TRBJ2-4; v_call: TRBV27; clone_size: -; d_call: -; cdr3_nt: TGTGCCAGCAGTTTATCCCGGACAGATCTAGCCAAAAACATTCAGTACTTC; cdr3_aa: CASSLSRTDLAKNIQYF
j_call: TRBJ2-7; v_call: TRBV13; clone_size: -; d_call: TRBD2; cdr3_nt: TGTGCCAGCAGCTTAGGACCGAGCGGGGGGACACCCTACGAGCAGTACTTC; cdr3_aa: CASSLGPSGGTPYEQYF
j_call: TRBJ1-6; v_call: TRBV9; clone_size: once; d_call: -; cdr3_nt: TGTGCCAGCAGCGGGGACACCAATTCACCCCTCCACTTT; cdr3_aa: CASSGDTNSPLHF
j_call: TRBJ2-1; v_call: TRBV7-2; clone_size: -; d_call: TRBD2; cdr3_nt: TGTGCCAGCAGCTTAACTAGCGGGAGTATCGGTGAGCAGTTCTTC; cdr3_aa: CASSLTSGSIGEQFF
j_call: TRBJ2-3; v_call: TRBV7-2; clone_size: -; d_call: TRBD2; cdr3_nt: TGTGCCAGCAGACGCGGACTAGCGGGAGACACAGATACGCAGTATTTT; cdr3_aa: CASRRGLAGDTDTQYF
j_call: TRBJ2-7; v_call: TRBV4-3; clone_size: -; d_call: TRBD1; cdr3_nt: TGCGCCAGCAGCCATGACAGGGGCTACGAGCAGTACTTC; cdr3_aa: CASSHDRGYEQYF
j_call: TRBJ1-1; v_call: TRBV7-2; clone_size: -; d_call: -; cdr3_nt: TGTGCCAGCAGCGCAGGGGCAAACACTGAAGCTTTCTTT; cdr3_aa: CASSAGANTEAFF
j_call: TRBJ2-3; v_call: TRBV28; clone_size: -; d_call: TRBD2; cdr3_nt: TGTGCCAGCAGTTTGGCACTAGCGGGCCCAGGGGCAGATACGCAGTATTTT; cdr3_aa: CASSLALAGPGADTQYF
j_call: TRBJ2-7; v_call: TRBV7-8; clone_size: -; d_call: TRBD1; cdr3_nt: TGTGCCAGCAGCATGACAGGGGTCTACGAGCAGTACTTC; cdr3_aa: CASSMTGVYEQYF
j_call: TRBJ2-5; v_call: TRBV9; clone_size: -; d_call: -; cdr3_nt: TGTGCCAGCAGCGCACGGGTCCCAGAGACCCAGTACTTC; cdr3_aa: CASSARVPETQYF
j_call: TRBJ2-2; v_call: TRBV9; clone_size: -; d_call: TRBD1; cdr3_nt: TGTGCCAGCAGCTCCAGGACAGGGGGGGCGAACACCGGGGAGCTGTTTTTT; cdr3_aa: CASSSRTGGANTGELFF
j_call: TRBJ2-1; v_call: TRBV5-1; clone_size: -; d_call: TRBD2; cdr3_nt: TGCGCCAGCAGCAAACCCCTAGCGGGAGAGGTCAATGAGCAGTTCTTC; cdr3_aa: CASSKPLAGEVNEQFF
j_call: TRBJ2-7; v_call: TRBV5-1; clone_size: -; d_call: TRBD2; cdr3_nt: TGCGCCAGCAGCTTGGTGACTAGCGGGAGGTACGAGCAGTACTTC; cdr3_aa: CASSLVTSGRYEQYF
j_call: TRBJ1-3; v_call: TRBV6-5; clone_size: -; d_call: -; cdr3_nt: TGTGCCAGCACCCCGGGATTCTCTGGAAACACCATATATTTT; cdr3_aa: CASTPGFSGNTIYF
j_call: TRBJ1-2; v_call: TRBV29-1; clone_size: -; d_call: TRBD1; cdr3_nt: TGCAGCGTAACACAAACAGGGGAAGGCTACACCTTC; cdr3_aa: CSVTQTGEGYTF
j_call: TRBJ2-6; v_call: TRBV7-2; clone_size: few; d_call: TRBD1; cdr3_nt: TGTGCCAGCAGCTCGACAGGGTCTGGGGCCAACGTCCTGACTTTC; cdr3_aa: CASSSTGSGANVLTF
j_call: TRBJ1-4; v_call: TRBV7-2; clone_size: -; d_call: -; cdr3_nt: TGTGCCAGCAGCTTACTCTCGGGAAAACTGTTTTTT; cdr3_aa: CASSLLSGKLFF
j_call: TRBJ2-5; v_call: TRBV9; clone_size: -; d_call: TRBD1; cdr3_nt: TGTGCCAGCAGCGTAGTCCCGACAGGGGAAGAGACCCAGTACTTC; cdr3_aa: CASSVVPTGEETQYF
j_call: TRBJ2-2; v_call: TRBV20-1; clone_size: -; d_call: -; cdr3_nt: TGCAGTGCTAGAGTATCCGGGGAGCTGTTTTTT; cdr3_aa: CSARVSGELFF
j_call: TRBJ1-2; v_call: TRBV5-1; clone_size: few; d_call: TRBD1; cdr3_nt: TGCGCCAGCAGCTTGCCCATTCCGGGACAGAACTATGGCTACACCTTC; cdr3_aa: CASSLPIPGQNYGYTF
j_call: TRBJ1-6; v_call: TRBV6-5; clone_size: -; d_call: -; cdr3_nt: TGTGCCAGCAGCGCAGGGCCTTATAATTCACCCCTCCACTTT; cdr3_aa: CASSAGPYNSPLHF
j_call: TRBJ1-5; v_call: TRBV18; clone_size: -; d_call: TRBD1; cdr3_nt: TGTGCCAGCTCACCAGGGACAGGCAATCAGCCCCAGCATTTT; cdr3_aa: CASSPGTGNQPQHF
j_call: TRBJ1-1; v_call: TRBV6-5; clone_size: -; d_call: -; cdr3_nt: TGTGCCAGCAGTTACTCGATCGTCAGAACGAACACTGAAGCTTTCTTT; cdr3_aa: CASSYSIVRTNTEAFF
j_call: TRBJ2-2; v_call: TRBV7-6; clone_size: once; d_call: -; cdr3_nt: TGTGCCAGCAGCTTAGGAGGGAGAGGTACCGGGGAGCTGTTTTTT; cdr3_aa: CASSLGGRGTGELFF